This is a list of T cell receptor beta chains from one sample in a study of blood T cells in healthy people across ages. TCRdb itself ran the 5' RACE reads through MiXCR, one entry per CDR3 protein. Altogether around 1,800,000 distinct CDR3 sequences are present, 30% to 40% being singletons, with the ten largest covering 23%. Sequencing used blood. These receptors came from a human donor in good health. Each CDR3 is given with its conserved first and last residue. Fields, in order: V gene, clone size, D gene, J gene, CDR3 protein, CDR3 DNA. D genes are given only for firm matches. Size tells how often a clone was seen (once, few, many) or the class of an expanded clone, and some rows leave it out.

v_gene: TRBV25-1; abundance: few; d_gene: NA; j_gene: TRBJ2-1; CDR3aa: CASSESRGSWDNEQFF; CDR3nt: TGTGCCAGCAGTGAATCCCGCGGCTCGTGGGATAATGAGCAGTTCTTC
v_gene: TRBV7-2; abundance: few; d_gene: NA; j_gene: TRBJ2-5; CDR3aa: CASGSIPQETQYF; CDR3nt: TGTGCCAGCGGCTCCATCCCACAAGAGACCCAGTACTTC
v_gene: TRBV5-5; abundance: NA; d_gene: TRBD1; j_gene: TRBJ2-3; CDR3aa: CASGSTGAFTDTQYF; CDR3nt: TGTGCCAGCGGGTCGACAGGGGCCTTCACAGATACGCAGTATTTT
v_gene: TRBV5-1; abundance: few; d_gene: NA; j_gene: TRBJ2-1; CDR3aa: CASSLSLGRGEQFF; CDR3nt: TGCGCCAGCAGCTTATCACTGGGTCGGGGTGAGCAGTTCTTC
v_gene: TRBV24-1; abundance: few; d_gene: NA; j_gene: TRBJ2-3; CDR3aa: CATSDLSDVFGSTDTQYF; CDR3nt: TGTGCCACCAGTGATTTGTCGGATGTGTTTGGTAGCACAGATACGCAGTATTTT
v_gene: TRBV5-1; abundance: once; d_gene: NA; j_gene: TRBJ1-1; CDR3aa: CASSLYGTNTEAFF; CDR3nt: TGCGCCAGCAGCTTGTACGGGACTAACACTGAAGCTTTCTTT
v_gene: TRBV27; abundance: NA; d_gene: NA; j_gene: TRBJ1-5; CDR3aa: CASRLNPDQPQHF; CDR3nt: TGTGCCAGCAGGTTAAATCCTGATCAGCCCCAGCATTTT
v_gene: TRBV29-1; abundance: few; d_gene: TRBD1; j_gene: TRBJ2-1; CDR3aa: CSVLGTGGLGGGVYEQFF; CDR3nt: TGCAGCGTATTGGGAACAGGGGGCTTGGGGGGGGGCGTCTATGAGCAGTTCTTC
v_gene: TRBV6-2/TRBV6-3; abundance: NA; d_gene: TRBD2; j_gene: TRBJ2-3; CDR3aa: CASSLGYFRTSGGRTDTQYF; CDR3nt: TGTGCCAGCAGTCTTGGCTACTTTCGGACTAGCGGGGGGAGGACAGATACGCAGTATTTT
v_gene: TRBV10-3; abundance: NA; d_gene: TRBD2; j_gene: TRBJ2-1; CDR3aa: CASQLAGGWDEQFF; CDR3nt: TGTGCCTCCCAACTAGCGGGGGGGTGGGATGAGCAGTTCTTC
v_gene: TRBV6-6; abundance: NA; d_gene: NA; j_gene: TRBJ2-3; CDR3aa: CASSYSPGTAGDTQYF; CDR3nt: TGTGCCAGCAGTTACTCCCCCGGGACCGCAGGAGATACGCAGTATTTT